A single sample is the source of the 19 T cell receptor beta chains below, sequenced in a study of cytomegalovirus exposure and HLA in healthy donors. PCR was performed using 60 Vbeta and 13 Jbeta primers. Generated by immunoSEQ multiplex PCR, the TCRdb table keeps only in-frame clones and is missing some. The data contain fewer than 120,000 clones, about 80% of them seen just once; the ten biggest clones take up around 2.9%. Input material: PBMCs. The source of these receptors is a woman aged 55-69 years in good health and CMV-seropositive.

The chain joins TRBV10-3 to TRBJ2-5; 9 nucleotides match TRBD1. TRBJ2-7 explains the end of the DNA better; the J call may be wrong. Germline CDR1 and CDR2: ENHRY and SYGVKD. The CDR3 totals 12 residues. The chain's CDR3 is CAIRQGDYEQYF. The CDR3 coding sequence is TGTGCCATCCGACAGGGGGACTACGAGCAGTACTTC.

The chain carries TRBV6-5 and TRBJ2-2, with 9 bases matching TRBD2. Germline V lookup: CDR1 MNHEY, CDR2 SVGAGI. There are 15 residues in the CDR3. Unmatched junction bases numbered 6, after V lost 2 bases and J lost 8 bases. The CDR3 DNA sequence: TGTGCCAGCAGTTACACTAGCGGGCGGTGGGGGGAGCTGTTTTTT. It yields the protein CASSYTSGRWGELFF.

The chain employs TRBV29-1 and TRBJ1-1; D possibly corresponds to TRBD1 (5 bases). Trimming shortened V by 7 bases and J by 0 bases, and 9 bases separated the two germline ends. The germline V gene encodes CDR1 SQVTM and CDR2 ANQGSEA. The CDR3 is made up of 12 amino acids. This chain's CDR3 is CSGQFMNTEAFF. In nucleotides, the CDR3 is TGCAGCGGACAGTTCATGAACACTGAAGCTTTCTTT.

V gene TRBV29-1 combines with J gene TRBJ1-1; 7 nucleotides match TRBD1. There are 13 residues in the CDR3. Germline-derived CDR1 and CDR2 are SQVTM and ANQGSEA. Germline trimming cut 6 bases from V and 0 bases from J; bases unmatched to any gene: 4. CDR3: CSVSGTVNTEAFF. The CDR3, as DNA: TGCAGCGTGTCCGGGACAGTGAACACTGAAGCTTTCTTT.

This chain uses TRBV7-8 with TRBJ2-5; TRBD1 is a possible D gene (6 bases). Trimming removed 3 bases from V and 0 bases from J, with 8 bases in between. Germline CDR1 reads SGHVS; CDR2 reads FQNEAQ. The CDR3 has 14 amino acids. CDR3 DNA sequence: TGTGCCAGCAGCTTCCAGGGGAACCAAGAGACCCAGTACTTC. Encoded protein: CASSFQGNQETQYF.

The chain is built from TRBV15 and TRBJ2-5; weak D call: TRBD2 (6 bases). The DNA matches TRBJ2-7 better at its end, which makes the J call doubtful. This CDR3 region has 16 residues. From germline, CDR1 is LNHNV and CDR2 YYDKDF (reference sequence). CDR3 nucleotides: TGTGCCACCAGCAGAGATTGGGGTAGCGGACCCTACGAGCAGTACTTC. Residues: CATSRDWGSGPYEQYF.

The rearrangement links TRBV18 to TRBJ1-4; 8 nucleotides line up with TRBD1. The CDR3 covers 16 residues. The V gene's germline CDR1 is KGHSH and CDR2 LQKENI. Trimming cost V 4 bases and J 5 bases; bases outside gene matches: 9. The CDR3, as DNA: TGTGCCAGCTCACAAGGGATGGGACAGGCAAATGAAAAACTGTTTTTT. It encodes CASSQGMGQANEKLFF.

This clone has only one observation. This chain uses TRBV18 with TRBJ2-3, with a possible D match to TRBD2 (5 bases). Germline CDR1 reads KGHSH; CDR2 reads LQKENI. The CDR3 has 15 amino acids. Trimming shortened V by 3 bases and J by 3 bases, and 13 bases separated the two germline ends. CDR3 protein: CASSPSTRGTDTQYF. CDR3 in DNA: TGTGCCAGCTCACCTAGCACCAGAGGGACAGATACGCAGTATTTT.

The chain joins TRBV2 to TRBJ2-2; 7 bases match TRBD2. Germline V gene lookup returns CDR1 SNHLY and CDR2 FYNNEI. This CDR3 is 15 amino acids long. The junction had 8 bases not matched to a gene; V was cut back by 5 bases and J by 5 bases. CDR3 nucleotide sequence: TGTGCCAGCAGTAAACCCAGGGAGGGGACCGGGGAGCTGTTTTTT. Translating it yields CASSKPREGTGELFF.

This clone has only a few counts. The genes are TRBV7-6 and TRBJ2-7, with 8 bases identical to TRBD1. This CDR3 has 14 amino acids. The junction had 3 bases not matched to a gene; V was cut back by 1 base and J by 4 bases. Germline V lookup: CDR1 SGHVS, CDR2 FNYEAQ. The CDR3 bases are TGTGCCAGCAGCTTAGGCAGGGGGCCGTACGAGCAGTACTTC. Its translation: CASSLGRGPYEQYF.

J is TRBJ2-3 and V is TRBV7-9; D remains ambiguous. Germline V CDR1 and CDR2: SEHNR, FQNEAQ (reference sequence). V dropped 6 bases and J dropped 6 bases, with 13 bases sitting between them. The CDR3 is made up of 13 amino acids. CDR3 nucleotide sequence: TGTGCCAGCAGACAAAACCCCCCGGATACGCAGTATTTT. This gives the protein CASRQNPPDTQYF.

V usage is TRBV4-2 and J usage is TRBJ2-3; no reliable D call. Germline CDR1 LGHNA, CDR2 YNFKEQ. Trimming left V 6 bases short and J 2 bases short, with 9 bases between. The CDR3 length is 13 residues. The CDR3 region is CASRLDNTDTQYF. CDR3 in DNA: TGTGCCAGCAGACTCGACAACACAGATACGCAGTATTTT.

This clone was observed a single time. The chain uses TRBV4-1 and TRBJ2-7; the D gene is possibly TRBD1 (5 bases). V lost 1 base to trimming and J lost 3 bases, with 13 bases between them. The CDR3 has 15 residues. In germline, CDR1 is MGHRA, CDR2 YSYEKL. The CDR3 reads CASSQAPTADYEQYF. CDR3 DNA sequence: TGCGCCAGCAGCCAAGCCCCGACAGCAGACTACGAGCAGTACTTC.

This clone was found once. This sequence joins TRBV7-9 and TRBJ2-2; TRBD2 aligns across 7 bases. This CDR3 region has 19 residues. Trimming took 4 bases from V and 2 from J; bases not matched to a gene: 16. Germline lookup yields CDR1 SEHNR and CDR2 FQNEAQ (reference sequence). In DNA, the CDR3 is TGTGCCAGCAGCTCAGGAACGGGGAAGAGCGGGAAAAACACCGGGGAGCTGTTTTTT. As protein: CASSSGTGKSGKNTGELFF.

The chain recombines TRBV18 with TRBJ2-1; 10 bases map to TRBD1. This CDR3 region has 15 residues. V gave up 6 bases and J gave up 2 bases; unmatched junction bases: 4. The germline V gene encodes CDR1 KGHSH and CDR2 LQKENI. The CDR3 DNA sequence: TGTGCCAGCTCGCCCGGGACAGGGGCCTACAATGAGCAGTTCTTC. This codes for CASSPGTGAYNEQFF.

This clone was recorded many times. V gene TRBV4-1 combines with J gene TRBJ1-4, with a tentative D call TRBD1 (6 bases). Germline V gene lookup returns CDR1 MGHRA and CDR2 YSYEKL. The CDR3 totals 17 residues. V was clipped by 0 bases and J by 5 bases, with 16 bases between them. CDR3 sequence reads: CASSQEPPGQINEKLFF. The CDR3, as DNA: TGCGCCAGCAGCCAAGAACCCCCCGGACAGATAAATGAAAAACTGTTTTTT.

Regarding this clone: A junction end diverges from the germline sequence, so it may reflect a read error. This sequence joins TRBV7-9 and TRBJ1-1; 7 bases map to TRBD1. The length of the CDR3 is 14 residues. The germline gives CDR1 SEHNR, CDR2 FQNEAQ (reference sequence). This chain's CDR3 is CSSSTGTVATEAFF. CDR3 coding DNA: TGTTCCAGCAGCACTGGGACAGTTGCCACTGAAGCTTTCTTT.

Only a few counts were recorded for this clone. CDR3 bases: TGTGCCAGCTCACCGGGACAGGGAAACGCTGGTGGCTACACCTTC. The encoded protein is CASSPGQGNAGGYTF. The V call is TRBV18, the J call TRBJ1-2, with TRBD1 identical over 9 bases. The CDR3 covers 15 residues. Germline lookup yields CDR1 KGHSH and CDR2 LQKENI. The junction had 9 bases not matched to a gene; V was cut back by 3 bases and J by 7 bases.

The chain links TRBV5-6 to TRBJ2-6; 12 positions match TRBD2. The CDR3 covers 19 residues. The V segment lost 1 base and the J segment 1 base; nucleotides outside the gene matches: 6. CDR1 and CDR2 from the germline V gene are SGHDT and YYEEEE. The CDR3 DNA reads TGTGCCAGCAGCTTGTGGGCTAGCGGGAGGGTGTCTGGGGCCAACGTCCTGACTTTC. This sequence encodes CASSLWASGRVSGANVLTF.